This TCR beta chain was sequenced during a study of blood T cell repertoires in COVID-19. About the study: The United States, Italy and Spain supplied acute and convalescent COVID-19 samples.

Original methodology: Reference gene primer amplification yielded estimated nucleated cell counts. Assay used: immunoSEQ multiplex PCR; TCRdb lists only in-frame clones, some missing. That table is the source of V, J and clone size, and D and trimming were worked out from the DNA. In the table there are tens of thousands of clones, almost 90% of which are singletons. This clone was seen only once. This CDR3 contains 13 residues. V was pared by 4 bases and J by 1 base, with 7 bases between. The material sequenced was peripheral blood. This chain connects TRBV12-3 or TRBV12-4 to TRBJ1-1; D may be TRBD1 (6 bases). This sequence was found in a human donor in a cohort sampled during active COVID-19. CDR3 coding DNA: TGTGCCAGCAGTTGGGGGCGGAACACTGAAGCTTTCTTT. Its translation: CASSWGRNTEAFF.